These 2 T cell receptor beta chains came from one sample sequenced in a study of cytomegalovirus exposure and HLA in healthy donors. The PCR contained 60 Vbeta and 13 Jbeta primers. This table comes from immunoSEQ multiplex PCR, and its TCRdb copy is limited to in-frame clones, with some not included. The table includes 83,000 or so clones, roughly 79% detected once. The source material was PBMCs. Every receptor here comes from a female donor in good health and CMV-seronegative.

The sample holds a few counts of this clone. The V and J genes are TRBV19 and TRBJ1-1; TRBD1 agrees at 8 bases. The J segment lost 3 bases and the V segment lost 7 bases, leaving 7 bases of the junction unmatched. The CDR3 has 14 residues. Germline V lookup: CDR1 LNHDA, CDR2 SQIVND (reference sequence). CDR3 nucleotide sequence: TGTGCCAGTACTACAATGACAGGGGACACTGAAGCTTTCTTT. This gives the protein CASTTMTGDTEAFF.

J is TRBJ1-5 and V is TRBV7-2; TRBD1 is a possible D gene (5 bases). Trimming pared 6 bases from V and 0 bases from J, leaving 9 bases between. The CDR3 extends over 14 amino acids. Germline V CDR1 and CDR2: SGHTA, FQGNSA. In DNA, the CDR3 is TGTGCCAGCAGGCCAGGGATTAGCAATCAGCCCCAGCATTTT. Amino acid sequence: CASRPGISNQPQHF.